This is a list of T cell receptor beta chains from one sample in a study of blood T cell repertoires in COVID-19. Produced via immunoSEQ multiplex PCR; TCRdb's table is partial and in-frame only. The sample has approximately 300,000 clones, around 89% seen once. The source material was peripheral blood. These receptor sequences come from a woman in her 40s with COVID-19, enrolled during active disease. Both conserved end residues are part of each CDR3. A D gene is named only where the DNA matches it firmly. Some rows mark clone size as missing; the rest say once, few, many or name a class of expanded clone.

>15|TRBJ2-1|TRBV5-1|once|TRBD1
TGCGCCAGCAGCCCCGGGACAGGTTCCTTCAATGAGCAGTTCTTC
CASSPGTGSFNEQFF
>16|TRBJ2-3|TRBV28|.|TRBD2
TGTGCCAGCAGTTCACCAGCGGGAGGAATCACAGATACGCAGTATTTT
CASSSPAGGITDTQYF
>15|TRBJ2-2|TRBV30|.|.
TGTGCCTGGAGCTCGGGACTTTCCGGCTCCGGGGAGCTGTTTTTT
CAWSSGLSGSGELFF
>12|TRBJ2-1|TRBV28|.|.
TGTGCCAGCAGCCCCCGGGACACCGAGCAGTTCTTC
CASSPRDTEQFF
>16|TRBJ2-2|TRBV7-2|.|TRBD2
TGTGCCAGCAGCTCGGGACTAGCGGGAAACACCGGGGAGCTGTTTTTT
CASSSGLAGNTGELFF
>15|TRBJ2-1|TRBV19|.|TRBD2
TGTGCCAGTAGTGTAGCGGGAGGGTTTATAGGGGAGCAGTTCTTC
CASSVAGGFIGEQFF
>17|TRBJ2-1|TRBV12-5|.|TRBD2
TGTGCTAGTGGTCCGGATTTCACTAGCGGGGGTTACAATGAGCAGTTCTTC
CASGPDFTSGGYNEQFF
>13|TRBJ1-4|TRBV20-1|few|.
TGCAGTGCTAGTTTCGCAACTAATGAAAAACTGTTTTTT
CSASFATNEKLFF
>16|TRBJ1-3|TRBV2|once|TRBD1
TGTGCCAGCAGCCGGGGGACAGGACTCTCTGGAAACACCATATATTTT
CASSRGTGLSGNTIYF
>14|TRBJ1-6|TRBV6-4|.|.
TGTGCCAGCAGTGAGCGCTCGTATAATTCACCCCTCCACTTT
CASSERSYNSPLHF
>15|TRBJ2-1|TRBV2|.|TRBD1
TGTGCCAGCGGCAAGGGGACAGGGGCCCACAATGAGCAGTTCTTC
CASGKGTGAHNEQFF
>10|TRBJ1-1|TRBV6-6|.|.
TGTGCCACTGAGGCAGGGCGAGCTTTCTTT
CATEAGRAFF
>17|TRBJ2-7|TRBV19|.|.
TGTGCCAGTAGGCCGGGGGTGGGGCATCATTATTACTACGAGCAGTACTTC
CASRPGVGHHYYYEQYF
>17|TRBJ2-7|TRBV27|.|TRBD2
TGTGCCAGCGGGGTAAGGACTAGCGGGACCTTCTCCTACGAGCAGTACTTC
CASGVRTSGTFSYEQYF
>17|TRBJ1-2|TRBV7-3|.|.
TGTGCCAGCAGCTTAACTGGGGCATTTGAACCCCCCGGTGGCTACACCTTC
CASSLTGAFEPPGGYTF
>14|TRBJ2-1|TRBV7-9|.|TRBD2
TGTGCCAGCAGCAAGGGACTAGCGGGAGACGCGCAGTTCTTC
CASSKGLAGDAQFF
>14|TRBJ1-1|TRBV5-1|few|.
TGCGCCAGCAGCTTGGACACACCAAACACTGAAGCTTTCTTT
CASSLDTPNTEAFF
>14|TRBJ1-2|TRBV9|.|.
TGTGCCAGCAGCGTAGATATGTCGGGGTTTGGCTACACCTTC
CASSVDMSGFGYTF
>15|TRBJ2-5|TRBV3-1/TRBV3-2|.|.
TGTGCCAGCAGCCCCGGCGGCATCATCAAAGAGACCCAGTACTTC
CASSPGGIIKETQYF
>17|TRBJ1-5|TRBV4-3|.|TRBD1
TGCGCCAGCAGCCAAGATGGCCCCAGGGGGCTTGAACAGCCCCAGCATTTT
CASSQDGPRGLEQPQHF
>13|TRBJ1-1|TRBV6-5|.|.
TGTGCCAGCAGTTACTCTCAGCGGGGAGAAGCTTTCTTT
CASSYSQRGEAFF
>14|TRBJ2-3|TRBV2|.|TRBD1
TGTGCCAGCATCCGGGACAGGGGAACAGATACGCAGTATTTT
CASIRDRGTDTQYF
>13|TRBJ2-4|TRBV6-5|.|TRBD1
TGTGCCAGCACCCAGGGTACAGGGGGCATTCAGTACTTC
CASTQGTGGIQYF
>14|TRBJ1-4|TRBV6-5|.|TRBD1
TGTGCCAGCAGTTCCGGGACAGGGGGGGAAAAACTGTTTTTT
CASSSGTGGEKLFF
>13|TRBJ1-2|TRBV9|.|.
TGTGCCAGCAGCGGTATCAGGGGCTATGGCTACACCTTC
CASSGIRGYGYTF
>16|TRBJ2-3|TRBV28|.|.
TGTGCCAGCAGTTTTGGAGGGGGCGTAAGGGCAGATACGCAGTATTTT
CASSFGGGVRADTQYF
>13|TRBJ1-2|TRBV19|.|.
TGTGCCACGAGGCAAGAAGCTAACTATGGCTACACCTTC
CATRQEANYGYTF
>13|TRBJ1-4|TRBV7-2|once|TRBD1
TGTGCCAGCAGCGTACGGTTGACAGGGGAACTGTTTTTT
CASSVRLTGELFF